This TCR beta chain was obtained from a study of control samples from healthy donors and cancer patients. Assay used: immunoSEQ multiplex PCR; TCRdb lists only in-frame clones, some missing. The profile shows 110,000 or so clones, around 89% of them singletons. Germline CDR1 and CDR2: DFQATT and SNEGSKA (reference sequence). Between the trimmed V and J ends, which lost 3 bases and 8 bases, there was a span of 16 bases. The CDR3 loop spans 13 amino acids. The chain recombines TRBV20-1 with TRBJ1-2; unclear D gene. Sequences were obtained from blood. The TCR originated in a man aged 45-65 years in good health. The CDR3, as DNA: TGCAGTGCTAGTTCCCAGACCCTCTTCGGCTACACCTTC. Encoded protein: CSASSQTLFGYTF.